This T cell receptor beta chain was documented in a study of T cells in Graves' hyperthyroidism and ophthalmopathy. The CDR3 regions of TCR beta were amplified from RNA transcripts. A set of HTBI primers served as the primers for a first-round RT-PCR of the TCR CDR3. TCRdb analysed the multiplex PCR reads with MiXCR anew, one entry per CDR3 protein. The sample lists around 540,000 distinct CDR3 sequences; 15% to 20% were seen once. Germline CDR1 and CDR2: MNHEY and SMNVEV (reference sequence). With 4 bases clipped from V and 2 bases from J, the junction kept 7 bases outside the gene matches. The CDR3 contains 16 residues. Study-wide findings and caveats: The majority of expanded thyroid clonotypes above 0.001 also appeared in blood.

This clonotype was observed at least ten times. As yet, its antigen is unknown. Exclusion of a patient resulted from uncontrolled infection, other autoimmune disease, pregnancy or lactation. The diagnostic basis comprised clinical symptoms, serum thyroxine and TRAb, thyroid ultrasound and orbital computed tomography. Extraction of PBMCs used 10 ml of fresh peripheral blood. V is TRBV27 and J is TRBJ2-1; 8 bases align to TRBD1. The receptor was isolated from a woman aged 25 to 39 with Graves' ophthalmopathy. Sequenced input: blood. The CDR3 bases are TGTGCCAGCAGTTCTCCCTCGGGACAGGCCTACAATGAGCAGTTCTTC. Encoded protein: CASSSPSGQAYNEQFF.